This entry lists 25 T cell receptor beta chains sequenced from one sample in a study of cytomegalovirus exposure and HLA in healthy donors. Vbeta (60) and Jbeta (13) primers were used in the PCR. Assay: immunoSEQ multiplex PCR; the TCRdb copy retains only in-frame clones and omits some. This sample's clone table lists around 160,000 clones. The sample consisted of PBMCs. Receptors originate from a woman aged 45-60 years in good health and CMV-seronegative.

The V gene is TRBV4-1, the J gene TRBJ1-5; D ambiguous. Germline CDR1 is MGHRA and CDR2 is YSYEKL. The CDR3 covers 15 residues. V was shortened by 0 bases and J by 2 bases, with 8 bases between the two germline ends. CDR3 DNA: TGCGCCAGCAGCCAAGATTCCCAGGGCAATCAGCCCCAGCATTTT. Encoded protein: CASSQDSQGNQPQHF.

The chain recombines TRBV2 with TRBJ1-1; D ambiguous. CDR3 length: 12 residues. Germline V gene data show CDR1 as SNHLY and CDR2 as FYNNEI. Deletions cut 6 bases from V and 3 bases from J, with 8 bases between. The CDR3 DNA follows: TGTGCCAGCAGCCAAGAGGACACTGAAGCTTTCTTT. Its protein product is CASSQEDTEAFF.

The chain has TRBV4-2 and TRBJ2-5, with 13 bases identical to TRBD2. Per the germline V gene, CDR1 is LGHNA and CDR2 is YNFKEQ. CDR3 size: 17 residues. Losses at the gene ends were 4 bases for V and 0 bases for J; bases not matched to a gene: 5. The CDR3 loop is CASSPTSGRDNQETQYF. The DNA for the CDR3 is TGTGCCAGCAGCCCTACTAGCGGGAGGGATAACCAAGAGACCCAGTACTTC.

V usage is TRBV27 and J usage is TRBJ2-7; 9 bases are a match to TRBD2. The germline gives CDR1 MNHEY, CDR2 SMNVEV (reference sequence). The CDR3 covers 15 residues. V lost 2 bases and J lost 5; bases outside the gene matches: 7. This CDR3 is CASSLKASGNHEQYF. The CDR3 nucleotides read TGTGCCAGCAGTTTAAAGGCTAGCGGGAACCACGAGCAGTACTTC.

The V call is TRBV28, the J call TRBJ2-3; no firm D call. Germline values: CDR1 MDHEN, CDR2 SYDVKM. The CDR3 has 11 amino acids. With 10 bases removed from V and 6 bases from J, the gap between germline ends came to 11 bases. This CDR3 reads CAILTPDTQYF. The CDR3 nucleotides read TGTGCCATCCTTACACCCGATACGCAGTATTTT.

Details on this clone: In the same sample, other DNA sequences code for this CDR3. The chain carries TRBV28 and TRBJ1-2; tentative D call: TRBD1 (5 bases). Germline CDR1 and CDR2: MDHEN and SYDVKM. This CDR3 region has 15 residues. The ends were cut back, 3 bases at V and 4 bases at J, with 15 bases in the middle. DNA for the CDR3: TGTGCCAGCAGTTTTTCGGCAGGGCTCCCCTATGGCTACACCTTC. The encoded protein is CASSFSAGLPYGYTF.

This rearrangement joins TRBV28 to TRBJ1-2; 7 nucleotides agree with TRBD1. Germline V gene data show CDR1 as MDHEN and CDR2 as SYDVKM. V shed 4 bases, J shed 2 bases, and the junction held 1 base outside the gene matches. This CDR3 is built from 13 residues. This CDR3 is CASSSTGNYGYTF. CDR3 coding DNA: TGTGCCAGCAGTTCGACAGGGAACTATGGCTACACCTTC.

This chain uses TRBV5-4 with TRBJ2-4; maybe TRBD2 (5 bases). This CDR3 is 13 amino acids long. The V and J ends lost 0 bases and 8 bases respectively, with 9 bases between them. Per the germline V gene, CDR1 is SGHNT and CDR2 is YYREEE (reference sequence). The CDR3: CASSLDTEDIQYF. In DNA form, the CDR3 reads TGTGCCAGCAGCTTGGATACGGAGGACATTCAGTACTTC.

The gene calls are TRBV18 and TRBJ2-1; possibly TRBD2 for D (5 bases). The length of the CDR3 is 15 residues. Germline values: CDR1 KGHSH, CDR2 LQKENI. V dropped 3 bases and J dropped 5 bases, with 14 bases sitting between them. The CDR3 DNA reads TGTGCCAGCTCACCCCAAGTCGCGGGCGACAATGAGCAGTTCTTC. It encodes CASSPQVAGDNEQFF.

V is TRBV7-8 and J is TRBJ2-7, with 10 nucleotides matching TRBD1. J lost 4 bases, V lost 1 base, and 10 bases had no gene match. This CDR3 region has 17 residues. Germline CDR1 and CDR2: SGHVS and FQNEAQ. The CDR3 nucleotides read TGTGCCAGCAGCTTAGACTCCGGGACAGGGGTTGGATACGAGCAGTACTTC. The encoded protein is CASSLDSGTGVGYEQYF. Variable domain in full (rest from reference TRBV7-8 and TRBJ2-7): GAGVSQSPRYKVAKRGQDVALRCDPISGHVSLFWYQQALGQGPEFLTYFQNEAQLDKSGLPSDRFFAERPEGSVSTLKIQRTQQEDSAVYLCASSLDSGTGVGYEQYFGPGTRLTVT.

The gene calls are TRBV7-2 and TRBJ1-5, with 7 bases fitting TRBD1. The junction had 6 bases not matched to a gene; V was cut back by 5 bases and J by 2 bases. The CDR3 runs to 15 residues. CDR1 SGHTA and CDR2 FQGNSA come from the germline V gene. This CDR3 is CASSNRGVGNQPQHF. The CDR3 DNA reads TGTGCCAGCAGCAACAGGGGAGTAGGCAATCAGCCCCAGCATTTT.

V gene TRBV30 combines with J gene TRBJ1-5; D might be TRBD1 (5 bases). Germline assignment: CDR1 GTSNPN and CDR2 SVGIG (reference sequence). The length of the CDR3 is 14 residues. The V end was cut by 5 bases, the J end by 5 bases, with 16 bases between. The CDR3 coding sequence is TGTGCCTGGGGTCGGGGGTCGTCGCATCAGCCCCAGCATTTT. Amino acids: CAWGRGSSHQPQHF.

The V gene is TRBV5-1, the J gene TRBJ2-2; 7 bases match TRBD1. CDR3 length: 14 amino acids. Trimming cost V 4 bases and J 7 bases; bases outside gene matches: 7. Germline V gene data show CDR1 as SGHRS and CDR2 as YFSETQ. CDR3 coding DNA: TGCGCCAGCAGCCCGTTACAGGGGAACGGGGAGCTGTTTTTT. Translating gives CASSPLQGNGELFF.

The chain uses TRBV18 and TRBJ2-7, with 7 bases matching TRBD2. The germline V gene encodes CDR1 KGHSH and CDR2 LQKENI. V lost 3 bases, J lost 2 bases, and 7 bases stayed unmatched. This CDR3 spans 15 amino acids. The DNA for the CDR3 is TGTGCCAGCTCACCCCGGGGGGATGGGACCTACGAGCAGTACTTC. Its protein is CASSPRGDGTYEQYF.

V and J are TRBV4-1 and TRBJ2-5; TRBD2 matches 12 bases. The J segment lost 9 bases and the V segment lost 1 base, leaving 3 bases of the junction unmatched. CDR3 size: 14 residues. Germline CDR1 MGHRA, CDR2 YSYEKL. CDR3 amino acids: CASSQVTSGSPQYF. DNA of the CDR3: TGCGCCAGCAGCCAAGTGACTAGCGGGAGTCCCCAGTACTTC.

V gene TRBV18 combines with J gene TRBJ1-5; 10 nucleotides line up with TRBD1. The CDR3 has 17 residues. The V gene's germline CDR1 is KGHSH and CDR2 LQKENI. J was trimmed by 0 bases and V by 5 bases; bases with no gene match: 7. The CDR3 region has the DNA TGTGCCAGCTCATCGACAGGGGGCCCTTATAGCAATCAGCCCCAGCATTTT. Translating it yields CASSSTGGPYSNQPQHF. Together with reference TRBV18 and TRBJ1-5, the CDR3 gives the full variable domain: NAGVMQNPRHLVRRRGQEARLRCSPMKGHSHVYWYRQLPEEGLKFMVYLQKENIIDESGMPKERFSAEFPKEGPSILRIQQVVRGDSAAYFCASSSTGGPYSNQPQHFGDGTRLSIL.

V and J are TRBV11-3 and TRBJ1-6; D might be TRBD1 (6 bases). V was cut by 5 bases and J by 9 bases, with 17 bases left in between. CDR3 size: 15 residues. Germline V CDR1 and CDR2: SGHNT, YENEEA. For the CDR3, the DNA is TGTGCCAGCAGCAAAACAGGGATCGAAGGTTCACCCCTCCACTTT. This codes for CASSKTGIEGSPLHF.

The CDR3: CAGGVWNTGELFF. CDR3 DNA: TGTGCCGGGGGGGTCTGGAACACCGGGGAGCTGTTTTTT. This sequence joins TRBV2 and TRBJ2-2; TRBD2 matches at 7 bases. V was clipped by 11 bases and J by 1 base; unmatched bases: 4. The CDR3 length is 13 residues. The germline V gene encodes CDR1 SNHLY and CDR2 FYNNEI. Drawing the rest from reference TRBV2 and TRBJ2-2, the complete variable domain is EPEVTQTPSHQVTQMGQEVILRCVPISNHLYFYWYRQILGQKVEFLVSFYNNEISEKSEIFDDQFSVERPDGSNFTLKIRSTKLEDSAMYFCAGGVWNTGELFFGEGSRLTVL.

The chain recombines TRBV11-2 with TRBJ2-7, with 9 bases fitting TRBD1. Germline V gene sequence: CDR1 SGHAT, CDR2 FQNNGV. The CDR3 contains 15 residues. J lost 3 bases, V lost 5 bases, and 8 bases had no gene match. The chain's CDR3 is CASSPLPGQGYEQYF. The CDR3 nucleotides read TGTGCCAGCAGCCCTCTCCCGGGACAGGGCTACGAGCAGTACTTC.

DNA for the CDR3: TGTGCCAGCAGCGGATACTATCAGCCCCAGCATTTT. As protein: CASSGYYQPQHF. This sequence joins TRBV9 and TRBJ1-5; D is ambiguous. CDR3 length equals 12 residues. V was cut by 3 bases and J by 5 bases, with 6 bases left in between. Germline-derived CDR1 and CDR2 are SGDLS and YYNGEE.

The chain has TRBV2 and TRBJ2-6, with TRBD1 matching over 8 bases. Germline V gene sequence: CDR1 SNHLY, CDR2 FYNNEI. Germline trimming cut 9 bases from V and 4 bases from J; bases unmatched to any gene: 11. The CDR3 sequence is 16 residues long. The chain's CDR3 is CASPDRGSSGANVLTF. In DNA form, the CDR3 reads TGTGCCAGTCCCGACAGGGGATCTTCCGGGGCCAACGTCCTGACTTTC.

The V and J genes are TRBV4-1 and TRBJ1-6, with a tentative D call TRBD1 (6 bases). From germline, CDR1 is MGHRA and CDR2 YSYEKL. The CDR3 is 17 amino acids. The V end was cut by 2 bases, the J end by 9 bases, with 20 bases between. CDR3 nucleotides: TGCGCCAGCAGCCAACTCCCTTTGACAGGATCGGGTTCACCCCTCCACTTT. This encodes CASSQLPLTGSGSPLHF.

For the CDR3, the DNA is TGTGCCAGCAGCTTAAGTCGGAATGAGCAGTTCTTC. Amino acids: CASSLSRNEQFF. This chain links TRBV7-3 with TRBJ2-1; no clear D. In germline, CDR1 is SGHTA, CDR2 FQGTGA. Trimming removed 1 base at V and 7 bases at J, with 5 bases between. This CDR3 is 12 amino acids long.

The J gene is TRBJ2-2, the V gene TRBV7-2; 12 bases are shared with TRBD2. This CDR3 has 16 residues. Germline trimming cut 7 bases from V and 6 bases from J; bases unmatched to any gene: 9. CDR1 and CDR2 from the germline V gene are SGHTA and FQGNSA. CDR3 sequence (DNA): TGTGCCAGCACTCGGACTAGCGGGATTTCTCCCGGGGAGCTGTTTTTT. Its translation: CASTRTSGISPGELFF.

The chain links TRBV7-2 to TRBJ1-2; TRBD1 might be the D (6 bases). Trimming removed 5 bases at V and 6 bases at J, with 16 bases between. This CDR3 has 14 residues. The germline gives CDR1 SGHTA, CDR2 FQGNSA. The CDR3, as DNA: TGTGCCAGCAGCCCTCGGAGGTCAGGGGATGGCTACACCTTC. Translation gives CASSPRRSGDGYTF.